The present entry profiles one T cell receptor beta chain with its context. The data originate from a study of somatic mutations in cytotoxic T cells in rheumatoid arthritis. Generated by immunoSEQ multiplex PCR, the TCRdb table keeps only in-frame clones and is missing some. The sample has 15,000 to 20,000 clones, around 80% seen once. Germline lookup yields CDR1 SGHNT and CDR2 YYREEE (reference sequence). This CDR3 is built from 14 residues. V trimming: 3 bases; J trimming: 5 bases; junction bases outside the gene matches: 5. This clonotype originated in an adult with rheumatoid arthritis. This chain links TRBV5-4 with TRBJ2-7, with TRBD1 identical over 10 bases. The sequenced sample consisted of CD8+ T cells sorted from blood. The CDR3 nucleotides are TGTGCCAGCAGCTCCTGGGACAGGGGCCACGAGCAGTACTTC. It yields the protein CASSSWDRGHEQYF.